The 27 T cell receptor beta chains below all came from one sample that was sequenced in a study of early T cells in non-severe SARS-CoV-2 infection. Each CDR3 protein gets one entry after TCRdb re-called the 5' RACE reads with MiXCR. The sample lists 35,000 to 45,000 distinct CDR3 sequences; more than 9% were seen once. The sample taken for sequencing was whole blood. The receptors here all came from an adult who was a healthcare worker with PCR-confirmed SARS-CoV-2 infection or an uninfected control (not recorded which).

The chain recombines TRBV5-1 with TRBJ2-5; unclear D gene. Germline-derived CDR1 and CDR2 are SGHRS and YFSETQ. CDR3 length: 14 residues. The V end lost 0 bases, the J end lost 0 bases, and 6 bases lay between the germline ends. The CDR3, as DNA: TGCGCCAGCAGCTTGGGGCAGAACCAAGAGACCCAGTACTTC. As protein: CASSLGQNQETQYF.

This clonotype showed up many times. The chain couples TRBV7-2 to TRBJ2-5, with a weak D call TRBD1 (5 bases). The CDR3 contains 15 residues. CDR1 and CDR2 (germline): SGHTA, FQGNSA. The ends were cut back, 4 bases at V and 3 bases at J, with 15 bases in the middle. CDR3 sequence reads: CASSSTSGLEETQYF. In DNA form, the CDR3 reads TGTGCCAGCAGCTCTACCTCAGGGTTGGAAGAGACCCAGTACTTC.

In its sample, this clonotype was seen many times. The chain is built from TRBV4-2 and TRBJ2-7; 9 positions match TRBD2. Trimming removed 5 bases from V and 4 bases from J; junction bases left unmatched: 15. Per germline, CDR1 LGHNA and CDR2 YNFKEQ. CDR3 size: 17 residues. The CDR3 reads CASSKYTSPGLAYEQYF. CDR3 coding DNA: TGTGCCAGCAGCAAATACACGTCACCGGGACTAGCATACGAGCAGTACTTC.

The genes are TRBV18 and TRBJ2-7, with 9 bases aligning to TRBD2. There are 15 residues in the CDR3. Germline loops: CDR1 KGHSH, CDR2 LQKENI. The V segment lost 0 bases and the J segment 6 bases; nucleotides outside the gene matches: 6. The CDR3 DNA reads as TGTGCCAGCTCACCACCTGCGGGAGGGCCGGGCGAGCAGTACTTC. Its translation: CASSPPAGGPGEQYF.

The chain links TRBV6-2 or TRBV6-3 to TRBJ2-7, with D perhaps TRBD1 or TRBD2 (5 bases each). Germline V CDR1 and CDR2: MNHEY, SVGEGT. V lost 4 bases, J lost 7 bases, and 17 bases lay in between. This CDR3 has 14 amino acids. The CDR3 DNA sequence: TGTGCCAGCAGTTCGGGACGACCTCGAGGGGAGCAGTACTTC. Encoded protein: CASSSGRPRGEQYF.

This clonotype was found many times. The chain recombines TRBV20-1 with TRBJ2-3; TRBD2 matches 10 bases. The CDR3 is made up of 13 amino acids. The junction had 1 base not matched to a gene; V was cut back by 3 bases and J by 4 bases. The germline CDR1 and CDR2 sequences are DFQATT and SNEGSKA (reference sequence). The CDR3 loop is CSARSGRADTQYF. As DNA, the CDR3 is TGCAGTGCTAGGAGCGGGAGGGCAGATACGCAGTATTTT.

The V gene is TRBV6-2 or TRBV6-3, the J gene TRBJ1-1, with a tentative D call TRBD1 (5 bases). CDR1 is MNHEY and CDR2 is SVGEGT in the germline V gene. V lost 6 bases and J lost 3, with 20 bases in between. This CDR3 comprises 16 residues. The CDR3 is CASRIFRVLGDTEAFF. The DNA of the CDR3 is TGTGCCAGCAGAATATTCAGGGTCCTCGGGGACACTGAAGCTTTCTTT.

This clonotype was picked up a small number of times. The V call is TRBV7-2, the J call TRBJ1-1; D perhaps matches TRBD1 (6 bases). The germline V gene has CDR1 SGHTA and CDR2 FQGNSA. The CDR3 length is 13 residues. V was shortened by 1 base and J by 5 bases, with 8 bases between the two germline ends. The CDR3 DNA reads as TGTGCCAGCAGCTTAGTTACAGGGACTGAAGCTTTCTTT. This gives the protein CASSLVTGTEAFF.

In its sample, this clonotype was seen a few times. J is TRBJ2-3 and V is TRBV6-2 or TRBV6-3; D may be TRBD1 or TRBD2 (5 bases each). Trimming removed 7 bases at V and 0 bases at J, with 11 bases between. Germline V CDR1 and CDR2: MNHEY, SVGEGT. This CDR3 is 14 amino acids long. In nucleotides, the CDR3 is TGTGCCAGCAAAGGGACCCTTAGCACAGATACGCAGTATTTT. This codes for CASKGTLSTDTQYF.

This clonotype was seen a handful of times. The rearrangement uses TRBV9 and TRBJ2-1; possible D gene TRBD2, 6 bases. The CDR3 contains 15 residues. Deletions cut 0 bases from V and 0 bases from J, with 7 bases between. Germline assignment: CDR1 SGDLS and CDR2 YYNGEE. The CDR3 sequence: CASSVGGDSYNEQFF. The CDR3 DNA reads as TGTGCCAGCAGCGTAGGGGGGGACTCCTACAATGAGCAGTTCTTC.

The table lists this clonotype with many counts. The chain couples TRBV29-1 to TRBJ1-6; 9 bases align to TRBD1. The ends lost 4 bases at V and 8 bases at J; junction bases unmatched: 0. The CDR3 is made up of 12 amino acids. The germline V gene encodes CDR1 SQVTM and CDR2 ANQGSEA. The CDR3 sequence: CSVGQGDSPLHF. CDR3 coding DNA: TGCAGCGTTGGACAGGGGGATTCACCCCTCCACTTT. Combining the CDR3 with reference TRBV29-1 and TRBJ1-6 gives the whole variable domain SAVISQKPSRDICQRGTSLTIQCQVDSQVTMMFWYRQQPGQSLTLIATANQGSEATYESGFVIDKFPISRPNLTFSTLTVSNMSPEDSSIYLCSVGQGDSPLHFGNGTRLTVT.

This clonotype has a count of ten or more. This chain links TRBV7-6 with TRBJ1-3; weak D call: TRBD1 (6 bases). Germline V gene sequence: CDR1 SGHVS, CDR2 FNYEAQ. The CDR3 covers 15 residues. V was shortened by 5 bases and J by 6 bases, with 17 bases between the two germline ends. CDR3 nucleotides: TGTGCCAGCAGCGTCCAGGGGCAGGCTGAAAACACCATATATTTT. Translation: CASSVQGQAENTIYF.

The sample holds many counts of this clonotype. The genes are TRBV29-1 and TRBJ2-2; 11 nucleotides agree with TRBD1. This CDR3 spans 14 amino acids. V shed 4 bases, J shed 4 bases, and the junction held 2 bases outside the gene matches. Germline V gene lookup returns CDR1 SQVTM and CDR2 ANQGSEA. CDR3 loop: CSVGGTGGTGELFF. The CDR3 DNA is TGCAGCGTTGGAGGGACAGGGGGCACCGGGGAGCTGTTTTTT.

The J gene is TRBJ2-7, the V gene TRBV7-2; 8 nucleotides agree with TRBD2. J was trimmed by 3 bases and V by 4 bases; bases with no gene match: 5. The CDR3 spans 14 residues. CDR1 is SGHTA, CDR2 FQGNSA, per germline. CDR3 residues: CASSSPGGRYEQYF. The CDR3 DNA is TGTGCCAGCAGCTCCCCGGGGGGGCGCTACGAGCAGTACTTC. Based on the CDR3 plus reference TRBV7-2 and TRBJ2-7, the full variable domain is GAGVSQSPSNKVTEKGKDVELRCDPISGHTALYWYRQSLGQGLEFLIYFQGNSAPDKSGLPSDRFSAERTGGSVSTLTIQRTQQEDSAVYLCASSSPGGRYEQYFGPGTRLTVT.

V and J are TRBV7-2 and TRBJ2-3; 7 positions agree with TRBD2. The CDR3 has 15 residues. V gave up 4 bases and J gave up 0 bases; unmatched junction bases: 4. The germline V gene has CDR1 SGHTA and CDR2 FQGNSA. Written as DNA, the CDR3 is TGTGCCAGCAGCTCCGAGCGGGGAAGCACAGATACGCAGTATTTT. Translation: CASSSERGSTDTQYF.

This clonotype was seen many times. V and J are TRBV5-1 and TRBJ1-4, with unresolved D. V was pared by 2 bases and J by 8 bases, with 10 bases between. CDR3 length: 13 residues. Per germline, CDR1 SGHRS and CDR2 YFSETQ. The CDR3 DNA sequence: TGCGCCAGCAGCTTTGGCAGTGAGGAAAAACTGTTTTTT. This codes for CASSFGSEEKLFF. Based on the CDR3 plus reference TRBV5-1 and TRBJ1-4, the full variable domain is KAGVTQTPRYLIKTRGQQVTLSCSPISGHRSVSWYQQTPGQGLQFLFEYFSETQRNKGNFPGRFSGRQFSNSRSEMNVSTLELGDSALYLCASSFGSEEKLFFGSGTQLSVL.

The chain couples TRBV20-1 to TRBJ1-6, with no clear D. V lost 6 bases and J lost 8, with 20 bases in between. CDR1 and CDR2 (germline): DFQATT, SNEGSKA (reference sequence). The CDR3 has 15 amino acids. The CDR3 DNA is TGCAGTGCGGGAGAGGGAGGGCGGAGGGATTCACCCCTCCACTTT. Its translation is CSAGEGGRRDSPLHF.

The CDR3 sequence is CASSSEGVDPSTEQAFF. In DNA form, the CDR3 reads TGCGCCAGCAGCTCGGAGGGGGTGGACCCCTCTACAGAACAAGCTTTCTTT. J is TRBJ1-1 and V is TRBV5-1; D might be TRBD1 (6 bases). CDR1 is SGHRS, CDR2 YFSETQ, per germline. There are 17 residues in the CDR3. Between the trimmed V and J ends, which lost 3 bases and 9 bases, there was a span of 27 bases.

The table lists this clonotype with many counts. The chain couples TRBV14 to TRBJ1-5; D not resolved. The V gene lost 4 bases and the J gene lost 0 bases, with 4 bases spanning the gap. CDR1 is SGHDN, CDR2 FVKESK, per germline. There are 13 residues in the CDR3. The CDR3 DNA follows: TGTGCCAGCAGCCTCAGTAGCAATCAGCCCCAGCATTTT. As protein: CASSLSSNQPQHF.

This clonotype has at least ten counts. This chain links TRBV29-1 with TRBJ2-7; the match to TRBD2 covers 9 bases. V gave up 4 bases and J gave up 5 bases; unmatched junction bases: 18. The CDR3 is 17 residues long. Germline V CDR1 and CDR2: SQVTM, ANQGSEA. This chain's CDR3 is CSVVPDLPVAGVHEQYF. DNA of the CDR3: TGCAGCGTTGTACCAGACCTACCTGTAGCGGGAGTCCACGAGCAGTACTTC.

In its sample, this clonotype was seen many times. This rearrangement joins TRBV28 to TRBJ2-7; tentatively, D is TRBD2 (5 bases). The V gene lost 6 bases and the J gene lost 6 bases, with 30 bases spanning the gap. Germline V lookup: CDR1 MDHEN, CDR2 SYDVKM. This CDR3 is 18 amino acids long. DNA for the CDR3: TGTGCCAGCAGCCCACCCCATTACATGGAGGTACGAATCGGCGAGCAGTACTTC. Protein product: CASSPPHYMEVRIGEQYF.

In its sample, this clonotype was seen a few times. The CDR3 spells CASSQRAGETDTQYF. CDR3 nucleotide sequence: TGTGCCAGCAGCCAGAGGGCGGGAGAAACAGATACGCAGTATTTT. The chain links TRBV11-3 to TRBJ2-3; 7 bases are a match to TRBD2. J gave up 3 bases and V 5 bases, and 8 bases lay outside the gene matches. This CDR3 is 15 amino acids long. Germline lookup yields CDR1 SGHNT and CDR2 YENEEA.

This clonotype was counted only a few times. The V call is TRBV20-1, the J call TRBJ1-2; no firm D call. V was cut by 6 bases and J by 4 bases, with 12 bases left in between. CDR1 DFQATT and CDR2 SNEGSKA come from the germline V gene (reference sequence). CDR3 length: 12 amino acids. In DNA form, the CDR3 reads TGCAGTGCCTCCTTGGGCCCCTATGGCTACACCTTC. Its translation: CSASLGPYGYTF.

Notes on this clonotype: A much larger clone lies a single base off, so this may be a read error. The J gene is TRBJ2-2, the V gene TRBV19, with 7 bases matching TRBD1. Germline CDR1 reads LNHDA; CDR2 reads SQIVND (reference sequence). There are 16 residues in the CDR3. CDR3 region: CASSMGQTANTEELFF. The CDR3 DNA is TGTGCCAGTAGTATGGGACAGACCGCGAACACCGAGGAGCTGTTTTTT.

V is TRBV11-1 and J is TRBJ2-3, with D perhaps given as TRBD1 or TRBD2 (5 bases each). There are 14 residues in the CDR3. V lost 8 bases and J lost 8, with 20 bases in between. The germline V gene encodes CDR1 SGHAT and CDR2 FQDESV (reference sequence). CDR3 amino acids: CASSSGRRLSTQYF. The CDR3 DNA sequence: TGTGCCAGCTCCTCGGGACGGCGGCTTAGTACGCAGTATTTT. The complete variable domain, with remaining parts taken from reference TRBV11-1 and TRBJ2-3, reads EAEVAQSPRYKITEKSQAVAFWCDPISGHATLYWYRQILGQGPELLVQFQDESVVDDSQLPKDRFSAERLKGVDSTLKIQPAELGDSAMYLCASSSGRRLSTQYFGPGTRLTVL.

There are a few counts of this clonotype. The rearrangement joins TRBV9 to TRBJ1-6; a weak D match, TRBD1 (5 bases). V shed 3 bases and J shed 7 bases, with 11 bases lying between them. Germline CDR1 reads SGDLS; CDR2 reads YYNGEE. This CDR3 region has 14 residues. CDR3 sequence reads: CASSAGGSNSPLHF. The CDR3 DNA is TGTGCCAGCAGCGCGGGGGGAAGCAATTCACCCCTCCACTTT.

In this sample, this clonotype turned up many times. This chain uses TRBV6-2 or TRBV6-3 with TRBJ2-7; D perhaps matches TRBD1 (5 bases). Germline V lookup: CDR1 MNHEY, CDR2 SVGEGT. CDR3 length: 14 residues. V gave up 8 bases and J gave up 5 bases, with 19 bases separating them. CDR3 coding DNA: TGTGCCAGCGGTAGACCCCCAGGGTACCACGAGCAGTACTTC. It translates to CASGRPPGYHEQYF.